This passage covers 32 T cell receptor beta chains from one sample sequenced in a study of spatial heterogeneity in lung cancer. Study outcomes and limitations: Expanded alpha and beta TCR counts within tumors tracked tumor mutation counts.

Their antigen targets remain unknown. One entry per CDR3 protein, called by TCRdb with MiXCR from the 5' RACE reads. The sample yields about 18,000 distinct CDR3 sequences, 9.5% to 10% seen once. Described time point: sample taken at primary tumor resection. This material consisted of lung tumor tissue, taken at surgery. All receptors derive from a female donor with early-stage non-small cell lung cancer.

For this clonotype: This beta chain is off target for a library built for alpha chains, so its abundance means little. This chain links TRBV12-3 or TRBV12-4 with TRBJ1-5; D is perhaps TRBD1 (5 bases). This CDR3 is 15 amino acids long. The V end lost 0 bases, the J end lost 4 bases, and 10 bases lay between the germline ends. CDR3 amino acids: CASSLAGTGNQPQHF. The CDR3 nucleotides are TGTGCCAGCAGTTTAGCGGGAACAGGTAATCAGCCCCAGCATTTT.

This clonotype was seen at least ten times. Because this beta chain is a stray read in a library intended to capture alpha chains, its abundance should not be given much weight. This rearrangement joins TRBV20-1 to TRBJ1-1; D is unclear. Germline CDR1 is DFQATT and CDR2 is SNEGSKA (reference sequence). The CDR3 has 12 residues. Between the trimmed V and J ends, which lost 6 bases and 5 bases, there was a span of 13 bases. The CDR3: CSARREFTEAFF. DNA for the CDR3: TGCAGTGCGAGGAGGGAGTTTACTGAAGCTTTCTTT.

Points on this clonotype: Being off target in a library aimed at alpha chains, this beta chain has a size of little meaning. CDR3 DNA: TGTGCCAGCAGTTACGCGTCCGGGGAGGATACGCAGTATTTT. Its translation is CASSYASGEDTQYF. The rearrangement uses TRBV6-5 and TRBJ2-3, with TRBD2 as a possible D gene (5 bases). Germline CDR1 reads MNHEY; CDR2 reads SVGAGI. This CDR3 region has 14 residues. Between the trimmed V and J ends, which lost 2 bases and 6 bases, there was a span of 12 bases.

This clonotype has more than one count but fewer than ten. Little can be read into the size of this beta chain, an off-target read in a library designed for alpha chains. The V and J genes are TRBV9 and TRBJ1-6; the D is unclear. The CDR3 extends over 11 amino acids. Germline lookup yields CDR1 SGDLS and CDR2 YYNGEE. Trimming shortened V by 4 bases and J by 12 bases, and 8 bases separated the two germline ends. Written as DNA, the CDR3 is TGTGCCAGCAGCCTGAGCGGACCCCTCCACTTT. Amino acid sequence: CASSLSGPLHF. Drawing the rest from reference TRBV9 and TRBJ1-6, the complete variable domain is DSGVTQTPKHLITATGQRVTLRCSPRSGDLSVYWYQQSLDQGLQFLIQYYNGEERAKGNILERFSAQQFPDLHSELNLSSLELGDSALYFCASSLSGPLHFGNGTRLTVT.

This clonotype ranks as medium-sized. This beta chain represents an off-target read in a library built for alpha chains; its size is of limited meaning. The rearrangement links TRBV3-1 to TRBJ1-5; 9 nucleotides line up with TRBD1. Per the germline V gene, CDR1 is LGHDT and CDR2 is YNNKEL (reference sequence). After removal of 6 bases from V and 7 bases from J, the junction contained 10 bases not matched to a gene. CDR3 length equals 15 residues. CDR3 protein: CASSPTGGEGQPQHF. CDR3 DNA sequence: TGTGCCAGCAGTCCGACAGGGGGAGAGGGCCAGCCCCAGCATTTT.

This clonotype occurred many times. This beta chain is an unintended read in a library built for alpha chains; its size means little. This CDR3 reads CATSRDLGSGNTIYF. The CDR3 nucleotides are TGTGCCACCAGCAGAGATTTGGGTTCGGGAAACACCATATATTTT. The J gene is TRBJ1-3, the V gene TRBV15, with D unclear. The germline V gene has CDR1 LNHNV and CDR2 YYDKDF (reference sequence). The CDR3 consists of 15 residues. V was pared by 0 bases and J by 4 bases, with 10 bases between. Using reference TRBV15 and TRBJ1-3 for the parts outside the CDR3, the full variable domain is DAMVIQNPRYQVTQFGKPVTLSCSQTLNHNVMYWYQQKSSQAPKLLFHYYDKDFNNEADTPDNFQSRRPNTSFCFLDIRSPGLGDTAMYLCATSRDLGSGNTIYFGEGSWLTVV.

As for this clonotype: A library prepared for alpha chains yielded this beta chain as an off-target read; its size is of little meaning. This chain uses TRBV7-3 with TRBJ2-6, with D possibly called TRBD1 or TRBD2 (5 bases each). This CDR3 is 15 amino acids long. V lost 5 bases, J lost 0 bases, and 8 bases lay in between. In germline, CDR1 is SGHTA, CDR2 FQGTGA. This CDR3 reads CASSRDHSGANVLTF. CDR3 in DNA: TGTGCCAGCAGCCGGGACCACTCTGGGGCCAACGTCCTGACTTTC.

Notes on this clonotype: The size of this beta chain means little, since it is a stray read in a library made for alpha chains. The chain combines TRBV4-3 with TRBJ2-2; no clear D. Germline V gives CDR1 LGHNA, CDR2 YSLEER. This CDR3 spans 14 amino acids. Deletions cut 1 base from V and 1 base from J, with 4 bases between. The CDR3: CASSQVVNTGELFF. The CDR3 nucleotides read TGCGCCAGCAGCCAAGTAGTGAACACCGGGGAGCTGTTTTTT.

In its sample, this clonotype is medium-sized. This beta chain slipped into a library made for alpha chains as a stray read, so its size is not meaningful. The chain has TRBV6-6 and TRBJ1-2, with TRBD1 as a possible D gene (6 bases). This CDR3 spans 13 amino acids. Trimming shortened V by 7 bases and J by 5 bases, and 14 bases separated the two germline ends. Germline-derived CDR1 and CDR2 are MNHNY and SVGAGI (reference sequence). The CDR3 nucleotides read TGTGCCAGCACCTCACCCGGACAGTATGGCTACACCTTC. As protein: CASTSPGQYGYTF.

This clonotype came up a few times. This beta chain was picked up by a library intended for alpha chains and is off target, so its count carries little meaning. The chain carries TRBV9 and TRBJ2-3, with 7 bases matching TRBD2. Trimming cost V 0 bases and J 5 bases; bases outside gene matches: 6. CDR1 and CDR2 (germline): SGDLS, YYNGEE. The CDR3 totals 15 residues. This CDR3 is CASSVEFTSEDTQYF. CDR3 nucleotide sequence: TGTGCCAGCAGCGTAGAGTTCACTAGCGAAGATACGCAGTATTTT.

This clonotype appeared many times. This beta chain is an unintended read in a library built for alpha chains; its size means little. The CDR3 protein is CASSPGTAYQETQYF. CDR3 nucleotide sequence: TGTGCCAGCAGCCCCGGGACAGCGTACCAAGAGACCCAGTACTTC. This chain connects TRBV7-2 to TRBJ2-5, with TRBD1 matching 7 bases. The V gene end was trimmed by 5 bases and the J gene end by 0 bases; junction bases not matched to a gene: 6. This CDR3 has 15 amino acids. Germline V lookup: CDR1 SGHTA, CDR2 FQGNSA.

This clonotype is medium-sized in the sample. A library made for alpha chains picked up this beta chain off target, so its size means little. The chain carries TRBV4-2 and TRBJ1-2; D not resolved. The germline CDR1 and CDR2 sequences are LGHNA and YNFKEQ. The V gene lost 0 bases and the J gene lost 0 bases, with 14 bases spanning the gap. This CDR3 region has 17 residues. The chain's CDR3 is CASSQDLQPRTNYGYTF. The CDR3 coding sequence is TGTGCCAGCAGCCAAGATCTTCAACCACGAACTAACTATGGCTACACCTTC.

Turning to this clonotype: This beta chain was picked up by a library intended for alpha chains and is off target, so its count carries little meaning. The V call is TRBV7-2, the J call TRBJ1-1; D gene ambiguous. V was clipped by 5 bases and J by 1 base, with 14 bases between them. The CDR3 spans 15 residues. Germline V CDR1 and CDR2: SGHTA, FQGNSA. The CDR3 DNA is TGTGCCAGCAGCCTCAGTGGAGTGCCGAACACTGAAGCTTTCTTT. Protein sequence: CASSLSGVPNTEAFF.

The table lists this clonotype with many counts. This beta chain represents an off-target read in a library built for alpha chains; its size is of limited meaning. The chain combines TRBV5-4 with TRBJ2-2; 8 bases line up with TRBD1. Germline V gene sequence: CDR1 SGHNT, CDR2 YYREEE (reference sequence). V was clipped by 4 bases and J by 0 bases; unmatched bases: 2. The CDR3 consists of 15 residues. In DNA, the CDR3 is TGTGCCAGCAGCCGGGACAGGTCGAACACCGGGGAGCTGTTTTTT. Amino acid sequence: CASSRDRSNTGELFF.

The sample holds a few counts of this clonotype. For a library built for alpha chains, this beta chain is a stray read; little rests on its size. V usage is TRBV14 and J usage is TRBJ2-7; D possibly matches TRBD1 or TRBD2 (5 bases each). Germline CDR1 reads SGHDN; CDR2 reads FVKESK. Trimming shortened V by 1 base and J by 9 bases, and 19 bases separated the two germline ends. This CDR3 is built from 15 residues. The CDR3 DNA sequence: TGTGCCAGCAGCCAAGCGGGGCTCGGGCCGCACGGGCAGTACTTC. Amino acid sequence: CASSQAGLGPHGQYF.

This clonotype was picked up many times. With the library built for alpha chains, this beta chain is off target and its frequency is not meaningful. The chain carries TRBV29-1 and TRBJ1-1; a weak D match, TRBD1 (6 bases). This CDR3 is built from 13 residues. Trimming left V 3 bases short and J 0 bases short, with 8 bases between. Germline lookup yields CDR1 SQVTM and CDR2 ANQGSEA. The CDR3 DNA is TGCAGCGTTGAGAGGGGGGTGAACACTGAAGCTTTCTTT. Translation gives CSVERGVNTEAFF.

This clonotype was seen a handful of times. This beta chain is off target for a library built for alpha chains, so its abundance means little. V usage is TRBV29-1 and J usage is TRBJ2-7; 8 bases align to TRBD1. The CDR3 totals 15 residues. V dropped 6 bases and J dropped 5; count of bases not matched to a gene: 15. Germline CDR1 and CDR2: SQVTM and ANQGSEA. The CDR3 DNA reads as TGCAGCGTAGCGGGTTCGAGCAGGGGGCACGACGAGCAGTACTTC. It encodes CSVAGSSRGHDEQYF.

Comments on this clonotype: The library was prepared for alpha chains; this beta chain is a stray read, so its frequency means little. CDR3 protein: CASTPVGRALGANVLTF. Here the CDR3 DNA reads TGTGCCAGCACCCCCGTGGGCCGCGCGTTGGGGGCCAACGTCCTGACTTTC. The V and J genes are TRBV28 and TRBJ2-6; D not certain. This CDR3 comprises 17 residues. V lost 7 bases to trimming and J lost 4 bases, with 20 bases between them. The V gene's germline CDR1 is MDHEN and CDR2 SYDVKM.

Note on this clonotype: With the library built for alpha chains, this beta chain is off target and its frequency is not meaningful. The CDR3 protein is CSAGKSGAFYEQYF. For the CDR3, the DNA is TGCAGTGCCGGAAAAAGCGGGGCCTTCTACGAGCAGTACTTC. The rearrangement links TRBV20-1 to TRBJ2-7; the match to TRBD2 covers 7 bases. Germline CDR1 is DFQATT and CDR2 is SNEGSKA (reference sequence). V was pared by 6 bases and J by 3 bases, with 11 bases of the junction left unmatched. The CDR3 runs 14 residues.

In this sample, this clonotype turned up a few times. Being off target in a library aimed at alpha chains, this beta chain has a size of little meaning. V gene TRBV20-1 combines with J gene TRBJ1-4, with D unresolved. From germline, CDR1 is DFQATT and CDR2 SNEGSKA (reference sequence). With 7 bases removed from V and 2 bases from J, the gap between germline ends came to 11 bases. This CDR3 comprises 13 residues. CDR3 DNA sequence: TGCAGTGTTTTGGGAGATACTAATGAAAAACTGTTTTTT. Amino acid sequence: CSVLGDTNEKLFF.

This clonotype appeared many times. This beta chain is a stray sequence in a library constructed for alpha chains; its clone size is not meaningful. The chain recombines TRBV12-3 or TRBV12-4 with TRBJ2-2; D ambiguous. There are 13 residues in the CDR3. The V gene lost 7 bases and the J gene lost 6 bases, with 12 bases spanning the gap. CDR3 DNA sequence: TGTGCCAGCACCCCGGGCTGGGCCGGGGAGCTGTTTTTT. Translation: CASTPGWAGELFF.

A note on this clonotype: Since the library was made to target alpha chains, this beta chain is a stray read and its abundance is not meaningful. The gene calls are TRBV24-1 and TRBJ2-5; D is perhaps TRBD2 (5 bases). The CDR3 is 16 amino acids. Deletions cut 7 bases from V and 7 bases from J, with 24 bases between. Germline CDR1 and CDR2: KGHDR and SFDVKD. As DNA, the CDR3 is TGTGCCACCAGAGACCCCGGAAGAGAGGGCCGGAGGACCCAGTACTTC. It translates to CATRDPGREGRRTQYF.

This clonotype was counted between two and nine times. A library made for alpha chains picked up this beta chain off target, so its size means little. The rearrangement links TRBV27 to TRBJ2-2; 8 positions match TRBD1. Germline V gene lookup returns CDR1 MNHEY and CDR2 SMNVEV (reference sequence). This CDR3 is built from 13 residues. V shed 5 bases, J shed 6 bases, and the junction held 2 bases outside the gene matches. The CDR3 loop is CASSRTGPGELFF. CDR3 coding DNA: TGTGCCAGCAGTAGGACAGGGCCCGGGGAGCTGTTTTTT.

In the case of this clonotype: The library was prepared for alpha chains; this beta chain is a stray read, so its frequency means little. CDR3 in amino acids: CASGPFRETQYF. The CDR3 DNA reads TGTGCTAGTGGCCCCTTTAGAGAGACCCAGTACTTC. The chain combines TRBV12-5 with TRBJ2-5, with no clear D. The V and J ends lost 6 bases and 4 bases respectively, with 9 bases between them. This CDR3 region has 12 residues. The germline V gene has CDR1 LGHNT and CDR2 FRNRAP.

This clonotype was observed a few times. The library was designed around alpha chains, so this beta chain is a stray read whose abundance carries little weight. This rearrangement joins TRBV25-1 to TRBJ1-3; the D gene is possibly TRBD1 (6 bases). Germline lookup yields CDR1 MGHDK and CDR2 SYGVNS. V was pared by 4 bases and J by 0 bases, with 16 bases between. This CDR3 is 17 amino acids long. The CDR3 bases are TGTGCCAGCAGTGTACTGGGGGGGGGCCTCTCTGGAAACACCATATATTTT. It specifies CASSVLGGGLSGNTIYF.

Note on this clonotype: This beta chain turned up in a library designed for alpha chains; as an off-target read, its abundance says little. The chain links TRBV24-1 to TRBJ2-1, with 10 nucleotides matching TRBD2. V was pared by 2 bases and J by 0 bases, with 9 bases of the junction left unmatched. This CDR3 spans 19 amino acids. Germline V gene data show CDR1 as KGHDR and CDR2 as SFDVKD. The CDR3 protein is CATSDWGSGGPSSYNEQFF. DNA for the CDR3: TGTGCCACCAGTGATTGGGGTAGCGGGGGGCCTAGCTCCTACAATGAGCAGTTCTTC.

With regard to this clonotype: The library was prepared for alpha chains; this beta chain is a stray read, so its frequency means little. The J gene is TRBJ2-7, the V gene TRBV20-1, with TRBD1 identical over 8 bases. V trimming: 0 bases; J trimming: 3 bases; junction bases outside the gene matches: 4. This CDR3 comprises 14 residues. Germline assignment: CDR1 DFQATT and CDR2 SNEGSKA (reference sequence). CDR3 sequence: CSARDVGQGYEQYF. In DNA form, the CDR3 reads TGCAGTGCTAGAGATGTAGGACAGGGCTACGAGCAGTACTTC.

As concerns this clonotype: This beta chain turned up in a library designed for alpha chains; as an off-target read, its abundance says little. This rearrangement joins TRBV7-2 to TRBJ2-2; D assignment may be TRBD1 or TRBD2 (5 bases each). Germline V gives CDR1 SGHTA, CDR2 FQGNSA. V lost 5 bases and J lost 5, with 9 bases in between. The CDR3 spans 13 residues. CDR3 residues: CASSAWGTGELFF. As DNA, the CDR3 is TGTGCCAGCAGCGCCTGGGGGACCGGGGAGCTGTTTTTT.

This clonotype was recorded a few times. Because this beta chain is a stray read in a library intended to capture alpha chains, its abundance should not be given much weight. The chain joins TRBV7-9 to TRBJ1-2; perhaps TRBD1 as D (6 bases). The germline CDR1 and CDR2 sequences are SEHNR and FQNEAQ (reference sequence). This CDR3 is built from 15 residues. Trimming cost V 1 base and J 6 bases, with 15 bases left between them. The CDR3 DNA reads as TGTGCCAGCAGCTTAGGAGCGACAGGCCTAGATGGCTACACCTTC. This translates into CASSLGATGLDGYTF.

This clonotype was seen a handful of times. In a library made to pick up alpha chains, this beta chain is a stray read with a size that means little. This chain joins TRBV30 and TRBJ2-3; no firm D call. The CDR3 spans 17 residues. The V end was cut by 0 bases, the J end by 0 bases, with 16 bases between. CDR1 is GTSNPN, CDR2 SVGIG, per germline (reference sequence). For the CDR3, the DNA is TGTGCCTGGAGTGTCCCGGTGGCTCTAACTAGCACAGATACGCAGTATTTT. Its protein product is CAWSVPVALTSTDTQYF.

By share, this clonotype counts as medium-sized. A library prepared for alpha chains yielded this beta chain as an off-target read; its size is of little meaning. The chain recombines TRBV4-3 with TRBJ2-3, with D maybe TRBD2 (5 bases). Trimming took 0 bases from V and 7 from J, leaving 11 bases between them. Germline V gene lookup returns CDR1 LGHNA and CDR2 YSLEER. The CDR3 extends over 14 amino acids. The CDR3 reads CASSQDLAVHTQYF. DNA for the CDR3: TGCGCCAGCAGCCAAGATCTAGCAGTACATACGCAGTATTTT.

This clonotype came up many times. This beta chain turned up in a library designed for alpha chains; as an off-target read, its abundance says little. This chain joins TRBV11-2 and TRBJ1-2; the D gene is possibly TRBD1 (6 bases). The V end was cut by 5 bases, the J end by 2 bases, with 9 bases between. The length of the CDR3 is 13 residues. Germline lookup yields CDR1 SGHAT and CDR2 FQNNGV. DNA of the CDR3: TGTGCCAGCAGCCAGGGGCAGAACTATGGCTACACCTTC. It is translated as CASSQGQNYGYTF.